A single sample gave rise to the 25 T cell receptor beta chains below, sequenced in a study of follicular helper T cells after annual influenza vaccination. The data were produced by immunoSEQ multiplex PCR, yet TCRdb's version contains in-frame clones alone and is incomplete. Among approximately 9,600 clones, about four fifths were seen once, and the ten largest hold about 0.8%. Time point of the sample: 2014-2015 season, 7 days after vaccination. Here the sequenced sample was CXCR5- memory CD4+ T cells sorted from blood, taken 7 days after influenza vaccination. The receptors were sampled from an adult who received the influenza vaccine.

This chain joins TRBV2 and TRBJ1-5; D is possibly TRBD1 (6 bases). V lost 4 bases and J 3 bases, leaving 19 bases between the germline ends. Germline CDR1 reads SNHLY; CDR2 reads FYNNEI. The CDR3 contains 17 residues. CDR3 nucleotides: TGTGCCAGCAGTGCTGTCAGAGGGGGTAGGGACAATCAGCCCCAGCATTTT. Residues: CASSAVRGGRDNQPQHF.

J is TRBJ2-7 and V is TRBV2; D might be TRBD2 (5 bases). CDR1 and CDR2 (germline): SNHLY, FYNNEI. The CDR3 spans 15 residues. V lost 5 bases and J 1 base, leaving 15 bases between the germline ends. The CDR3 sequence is CASSPLGVGSYEQYF. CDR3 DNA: TGTGCCAGCAGTCCTCTCGGGGTGGGATCCTACGAGCAGTACTTC.

The CDR3 DNA follows: TGTGCCAGCAGTTTCTTACAGGGCTCCGGCTACACCTTC. Its protein product is CASSFLQGSGYTF. The genes are TRBV28 and TRBJ1-2, with D tentatively TRBD1 (6 bases). From germline, CDR1 is MDHEN and CDR2 SYDVKM. The CDR3 consists of 13 residues. V lost 3 bases and J 8 bases, leaving 13 bases between the germline ends.

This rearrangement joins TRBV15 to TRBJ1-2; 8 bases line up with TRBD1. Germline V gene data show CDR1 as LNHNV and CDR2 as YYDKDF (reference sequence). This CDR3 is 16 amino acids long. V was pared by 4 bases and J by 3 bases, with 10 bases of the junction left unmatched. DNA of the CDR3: TGTGCCACCAGCACAGTCCGGGACAGGTTGTACTATGGCTACACCTTC. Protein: CATSTVRDRLYYGYTF.

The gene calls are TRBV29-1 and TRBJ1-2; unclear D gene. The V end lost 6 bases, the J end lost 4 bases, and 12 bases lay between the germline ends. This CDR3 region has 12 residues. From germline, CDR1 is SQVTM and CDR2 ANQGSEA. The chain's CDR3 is CSVGDGVYGYTF. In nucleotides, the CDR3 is TGCAGCGTGGGCGACGGGGTCTATGGCTACACCTTC.

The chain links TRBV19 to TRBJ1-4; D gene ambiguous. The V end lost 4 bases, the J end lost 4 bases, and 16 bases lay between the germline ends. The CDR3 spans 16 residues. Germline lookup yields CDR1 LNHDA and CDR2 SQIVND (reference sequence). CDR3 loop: CASSSPTRAVNEKLFF. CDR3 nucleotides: TGTGCCAGTAGTAGCCCCACCCGGGCAGTTAATGAAAAACTGTTTTTT.

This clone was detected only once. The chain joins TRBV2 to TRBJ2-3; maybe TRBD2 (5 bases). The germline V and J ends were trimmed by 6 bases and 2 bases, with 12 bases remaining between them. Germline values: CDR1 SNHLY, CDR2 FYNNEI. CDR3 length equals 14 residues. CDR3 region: CASRLAGNTDTQYF. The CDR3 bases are TGTGCCAGCAGACTCGCCGGGAACACAGATACGCAGTATTTT. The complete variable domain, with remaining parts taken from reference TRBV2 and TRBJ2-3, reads EPEVTQTPSHQVTQMGQEVILRCVPISNHLYFYWYRQILGQKVEFLVSFYNNEISEKSEIFDDQFSVERPDGSNFTLKIRSTKLEDSAMYFCASRLAGNTDTQYFGPGTRLTVL.

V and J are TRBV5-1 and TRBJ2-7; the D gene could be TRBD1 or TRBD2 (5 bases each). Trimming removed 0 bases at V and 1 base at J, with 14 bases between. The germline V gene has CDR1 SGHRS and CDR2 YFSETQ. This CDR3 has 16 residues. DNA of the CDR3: TGCGCCAGCAGCTTGGCCCCGGGACGGAATTCCTACGAGCAGTACTTC. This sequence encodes CASSLAPGRNSYEQYF.

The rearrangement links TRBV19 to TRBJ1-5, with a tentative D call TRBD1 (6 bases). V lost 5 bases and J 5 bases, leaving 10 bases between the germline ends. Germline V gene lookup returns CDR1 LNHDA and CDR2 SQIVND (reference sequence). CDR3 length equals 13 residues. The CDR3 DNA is TGTGCCAGTAGTCAGGGGAGCGATCAGCCCCAGCATTTT. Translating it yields CASSQGSDQPQHF. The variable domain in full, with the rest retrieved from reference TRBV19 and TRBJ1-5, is DGGITQSPKYLFRKEGQNVTLSCEQNLNHDAMYWYRQDPGQGLRLIYYSQIVNDFQKGDIAEGYSVSREKKESFPLTVTSAQKNPTAFYLCASSQGSDQPQHFGDGTRLSIL.

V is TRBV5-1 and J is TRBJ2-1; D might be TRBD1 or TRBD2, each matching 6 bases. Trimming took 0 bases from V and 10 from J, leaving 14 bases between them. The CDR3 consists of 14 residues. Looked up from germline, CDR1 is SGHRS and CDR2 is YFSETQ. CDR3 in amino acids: CASSLGPGGKEQFF. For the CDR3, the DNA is TGCGCCAGCAGCTTGGGGCCCGGGGGCAAGGAGCAGTTCTTC.

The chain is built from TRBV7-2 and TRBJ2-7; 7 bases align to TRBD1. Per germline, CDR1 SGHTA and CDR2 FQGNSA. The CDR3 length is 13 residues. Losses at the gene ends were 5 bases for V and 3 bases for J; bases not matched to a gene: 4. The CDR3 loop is CASSTGQSYEQYF. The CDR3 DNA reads TGTGCCAGCAGCACGGGACAGAGCTACGAGCAGTACTTC.

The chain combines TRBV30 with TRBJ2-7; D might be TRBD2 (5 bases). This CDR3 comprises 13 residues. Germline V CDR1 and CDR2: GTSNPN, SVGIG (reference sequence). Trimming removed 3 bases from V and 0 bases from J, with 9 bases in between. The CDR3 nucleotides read TGTGCCTGGAGCGCGGGTCTCTCCTACGAGCAGTACTTC. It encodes CAWSAGLSYEQYF.

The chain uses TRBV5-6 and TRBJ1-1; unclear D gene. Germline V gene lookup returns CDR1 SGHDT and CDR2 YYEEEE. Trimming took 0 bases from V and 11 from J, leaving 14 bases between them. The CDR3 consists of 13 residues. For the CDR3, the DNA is TGTGCCAGCAGCTTGGTAGGTCGTGTGTTCGCTTTCTTT. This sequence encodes CASSLVGRVFAFF.

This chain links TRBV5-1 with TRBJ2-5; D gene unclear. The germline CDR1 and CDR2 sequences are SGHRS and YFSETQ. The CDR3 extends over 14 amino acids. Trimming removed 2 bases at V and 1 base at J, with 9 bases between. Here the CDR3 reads CASSLGAVQETQYF. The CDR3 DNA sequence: TGCGCCAGCAGCTTAGGAGCAGTCCAAGAGACCCAGTACTTC.

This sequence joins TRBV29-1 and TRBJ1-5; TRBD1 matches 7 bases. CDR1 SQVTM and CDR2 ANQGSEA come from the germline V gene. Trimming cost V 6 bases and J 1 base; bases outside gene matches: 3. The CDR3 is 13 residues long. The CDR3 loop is CSVAGGSNQPQHF. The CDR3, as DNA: TGCAGCGTAGCAGGGGGGAGCAATCAGCCCCAGCATTTT.

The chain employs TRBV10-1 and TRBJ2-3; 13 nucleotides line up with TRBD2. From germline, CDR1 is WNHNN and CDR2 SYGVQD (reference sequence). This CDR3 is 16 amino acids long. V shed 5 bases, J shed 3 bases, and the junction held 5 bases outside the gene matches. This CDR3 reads CASSRTSGSITDTQYF. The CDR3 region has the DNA TGCGCCAGCAGTCGGACTAGCGGGAGTATTACAGATACGCAGTATTTT.

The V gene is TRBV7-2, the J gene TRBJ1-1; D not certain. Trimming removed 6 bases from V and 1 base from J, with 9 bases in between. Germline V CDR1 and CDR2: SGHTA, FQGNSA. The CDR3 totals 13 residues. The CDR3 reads CASRKQRNTEAFF. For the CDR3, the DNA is TGTGCCAGCAGGAAACAGCGGAACACTGAAGCTTTCTTT.

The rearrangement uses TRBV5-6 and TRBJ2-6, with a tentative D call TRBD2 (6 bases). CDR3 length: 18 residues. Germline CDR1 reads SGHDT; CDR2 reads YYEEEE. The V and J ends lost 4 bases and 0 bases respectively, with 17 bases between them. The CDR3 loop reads CASSPVGGGGSGANVLTF. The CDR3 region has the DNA TGTGCCAGCAGCCCCGTGGGGGGAGGTGGCTCTGGGGCCAACGTCCTGACTTTC.

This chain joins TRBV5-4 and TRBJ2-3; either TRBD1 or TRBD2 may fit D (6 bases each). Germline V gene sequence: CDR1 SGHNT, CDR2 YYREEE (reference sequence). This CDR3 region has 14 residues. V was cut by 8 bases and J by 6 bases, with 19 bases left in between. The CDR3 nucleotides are TGTGCCAGTAAAATCACCCAAGGGGGGGATACGCAGTATTTT. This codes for CASKITQGGDTQYF.

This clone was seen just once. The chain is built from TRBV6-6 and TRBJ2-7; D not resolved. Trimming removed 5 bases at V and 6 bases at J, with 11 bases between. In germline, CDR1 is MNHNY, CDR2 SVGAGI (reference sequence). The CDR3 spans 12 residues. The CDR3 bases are TGTGCCAGCAGTCCTCAAGGGCTCGAGCAGTACTTC. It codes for CASSPQGLEQYF.

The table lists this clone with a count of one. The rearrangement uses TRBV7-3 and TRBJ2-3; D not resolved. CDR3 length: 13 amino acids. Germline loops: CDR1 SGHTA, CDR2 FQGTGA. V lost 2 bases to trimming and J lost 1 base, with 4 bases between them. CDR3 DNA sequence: TGTGCCAGCAGCTTAGAAGGCACAGATACGCAGTATTTT. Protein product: CASSLEGTDTQYF.

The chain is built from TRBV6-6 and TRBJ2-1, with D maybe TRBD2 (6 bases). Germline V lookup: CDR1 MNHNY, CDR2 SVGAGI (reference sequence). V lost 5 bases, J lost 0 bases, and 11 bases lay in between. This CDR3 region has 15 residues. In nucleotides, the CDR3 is TGTGCCAGCAGTACCCGGGAGCCCTCCTACAATGAGCAGTTCTTC. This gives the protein CASSTREPSYNEQFF.

CDR3 region: CASSLVGTVDQPQHF. Written as DNA, the CDR3 is TGTGCCAGCAGCTTAGTCGGGACAGTGGATCAGCCCCAGCATTTT. V is TRBV7-2 and J is TRBJ1-5, with 7 bases fitting TRBD1. The CDR3 runs to 15 residues. Germline assignment: CDR1 SGHTA and CDR2 FQGNSA. Trimming removed 1 base from V and 5 bases from J; junction bases left unmatched: 5.

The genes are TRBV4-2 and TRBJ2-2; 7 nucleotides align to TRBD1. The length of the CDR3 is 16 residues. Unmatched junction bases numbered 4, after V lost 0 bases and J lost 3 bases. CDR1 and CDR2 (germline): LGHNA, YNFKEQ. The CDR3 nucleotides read TGTGCCAGCAGCCAAGAGGCCAGGGGGTACACCGGGGAGCTGTTTTTT. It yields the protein CASSQEARGYTGELFF.

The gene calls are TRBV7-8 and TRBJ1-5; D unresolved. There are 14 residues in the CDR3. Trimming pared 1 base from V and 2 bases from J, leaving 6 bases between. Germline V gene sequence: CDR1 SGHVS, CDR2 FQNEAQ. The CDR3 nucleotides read TGTGCCAGCAGCTTAGGCTACGGCAATCAGCCCCAGCATTTT. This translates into CASSLGYGNQPQHF.